These T cell receptor beta chains were read from a single sample in a study of CD8 T cells in Susac syndrome. Via MiXCR, TCRdb re-called the immunoSEQ multiplex PCR reads, giving one row per CDR3 protein. The table shows about 110,000 distinct CDR3 sequences, with around 97% occurring only once. Sequenced material: CD4+ T cells from PBMCs. Every receptor here comes from a human donor in good health. Both conserved end residues are part of each CDR3. Each record gives: V gene, D gene, clone size, J gene, CDR3 protein, CDR3 DNA. A D gene is named only where the DNA matches it firmly. Only some rows state a clone size, as once, few, many or a class for expanded clones.

TRBV6-1	TRBD2	once	TRBJ2-2	CASSEGGRGTGELFF	TGTGCCAGCAGTGAGGGAGGGCGCGGAACCGGGGAGCTGTTTTTT
TRBV9	NA	NA	TRBJ2-3	CASTLRPIRGDTQYF	TGTGCCAGCACCCTCCGGCCAATCAGGGGAGATACGCAGTATTTT
TRBV7-2	TRBD2	NA	TRBJ2-7	CASSKGLAYYEQYF	TGTGCCAGCAGCAAGGGACTAGCGTACTACGAGCAGTACTTC
TRBV12-3/TRBV12-4	TRBD1	NA	TRBJ1-5	CASSAQTGIDQPQHF	TGTGCCAGCAGTGCTCAGACAGGGATTGATCAGCCCCAGCATTTT
TRBV7-9	TRBD1	NA	TRBJ1-5	CASSYSGGAGQPQHF	TGTGCCAGCAGCTACTCAGGGGGCGCAGGGCAGCCCCAGCATTTT
TRBV20-1	TRBD2	NA	TRBJ2-5	CSARNPSGGDPYF	TGCAGTGCTAGAAACCCTAGCGGGGGGGATCCGTACTTC
TRBV4-1	TRBD1	NA	TRBJ2-7	CASSRRQGALYEQYF	TGCGCCAGCAGCCGAAGACAGGGGGCGTTGTACGAGCAGTACTTC
TRBV6-6	TRBD1	NA	TRBJ1-5	CASSYSVKGASQPQHF	TGTGCCAGCAGTTACTCGGTAAAGGGGGCGAGTCAGCCCCAGCATTTT
TRBV7-9	NA	once	TRBJ2-5	CASGRGSETQYF	TGTGCCAGCGGCAGGGGAAGTGAGACCCAGTACTTC
TRBV20-1	NA	NA	TRBJ1-2	CSASNGRENGYTF	TGCAGTGCTAGCAATGGCAGGGAGAATGGCTACACCTTC